The 17 T cell receptor beta chains given below trace back to one sample, sequenced in a study of blood T cell repertoires in COVID-19. Sequenced by immunoSEQ multiplex PCR; TCRdb stores in-frame clones only, minus some. In the table there are 20,000 to 30,000 clones, around 86% of which are singletons. Sequenced input: peripheral blood. These receptor sequences come from a human donor with active COVID-19. The donor label of this sample is uncertain.

The gene calls are TRBV28 and TRBJ1-6, with 7 bases lining up with TRBD1. J lost 4 bases, V lost 8 bases, and 11 bases had no gene match. Germline CDR1 reads MDHEN; CDR2 reads SYDVKM. CDR3 size: 16 residues. The CDR3 bases are TGTGCCAGCCTCCCAGGGGGATGGCCTTATAATTCACCCCTCCACTTT. Amino acid sequence: CASLPGGWPYNSPLHF.

The gene calls are TRBV9 and TRBJ2-2; 10 nucleotides agree with TRBD1. Germline trimming cut 4 bases from V and 6 bases from J; bases unmatched to any gene: 6. Looked up from germline, CDR1 is SGDLS and CDR2 is YYNGEE. The CDR3 has 15 amino acids. The DNA for the CDR3 is TGTGCCAGCAGCCCCCCGACAGGGGGCCCCGGGGAGCTGTTTTTT. Encoded protein: CASSPPTGGPGELFF.

The chain employs TRBV30 and TRBJ1-6; 8 bases fit TRBD1. Trimming cost V 5 bases and J 0 bases; bases outside gene matches: 6. Per the germline V gene, CDR1 is GTSNPN and CDR2 is SVGIG (reference sequence). The CDR3 is made up of 16 amino acids. The CDR3 DNA sequence: TGTGCCTGGGTCAGGGGGCGCGGCTCCTATAATTCACCCCTCCACTTT. Protein: CAWVRGRGSYNSPLHF.

In this sample, this clone turned up once. The chain combines TRBV2 with TRBJ1-3, with 10 positions matching TRBD1. CDR1 is SNHLY and CDR2 is FYNNEI in the germline V gene. The CDR3 spans 18 residues. The ends lost 4 bases at V and 0 bases at J; junction bases unmatched: 9. This CDR3 is CASSGIGDRGSSGNTIYF. CDR3 nucleotides: TGTGCCAGCAGTGGAATAGGGGACAGGGGTTCCTCTGGAAACACCATATATTTT.

The V call is TRBV11-2, the J call TRBJ1-1, with D uncertain. Germline V gene data show CDR1 as SGHAT and CDR2 as FQNNGV. Trimming pared 5 bases from V and 5 bases from J, leaving 18 bases between. This CDR3 comprises 15 residues. The CDR3 coding sequence is TGTGCCAGCAGCCTATACCAGGAACCGGGGACTGAAGCTTTCTTT. Amino acid sequence: CASSLYQEPGTEAFF.

This rearrangement joins TRBV10-3 to TRBJ2-1; 9 nucleotides line up with TRBD2. Germline CDR1 and CDR2: ENHRY and SYGVKD. The V and J ends lost 3 bases and 6 bases, in that order; junction bases with no gene match: 9. The CDR3 covers 16 residues. CDR3 DNA sequence: TGTGCCATCAGTGACGGGCTAGCGGGGAACCGCAATGAGCAGTTCTTC. This encodes CAISDGLAGNRNEQFF.

Only a few counts were recorded for this clone. The J gene is TRBJ2-7, the V gene TRBV4-3, with 12 bases lining up with TRBD2. The CDR3 is 15 residues long. Germline V gives CDR1 LGHNA, CDR2 YSLEER. The trim removed 4 bases at V and 1 base at J, leaving 2 bases unmatched. CDR3 in DNA: TGCGCCAGCAGCCCCGGGACTAGCGGGTCCTACGAGCAGTACTTC. Translating it yields CASSPGTSGSYEQYF.

The chain uses TRBV4-1 and TRBJ2-5; 8 bases agree with TRBD2. The CDR3 spans 16 residues. Per germline, CDR1 MGHRA and CDR2 YSYEKL. V was clipped by 0 bases and J by 2 bases; unmatched bases: 5. The CDR3 DNA reads TGCGCCAGCAGCCAAGAGGTTAGCGGGGCGCAAGAGACCCAGTACTTC. This gives the protein CASSQEVSGAQETQYF.

The chain uses TRBV3-1 (or the pseudogene TRBV3-2) and TRBJ1-4; D call uncertain. Germline-derived CDR1 and CDR2 are LGHDT and YNNKEL (reference sequence). Trimming pared 0 bases from V and 7 bases from J, leaving 15 bases between. This CDR3 is built from 16 residues. The CDR3 sequence: CASSQDLGGNREKLFF. CDR3 bases: TGTGCCAGCAGCCAAGATCTGGGAGGGAACCGTGAAAAACTGTTTTTT.

The chain employs TRBV30 and TRBJ2-1; D is perhaps TRBD1 (7 bases). The CDR3 length is 12 residues. The germline V and J ends were trimmed by 4 bases and 9 bases, with 13 bases remaining between them. Germline-derived CDR1 and CDR2 are GTSNPN and SVGIG (reference sequence). CDR3 protein: CAWNAGGGEQFF. The CDR3 region has the DNA TGTGCCTGGAACGCAGGGGGAGGTGAGCAGTTCTTC.

In this sample, this clone turned up once. V usage is TRBV4-1 and J usage is TRBJ1-1; TRBD1 aligns across 7 bases. CDR1 and CDR2 from the germline V gene are MGHRA and YSYEKL. The CDR3 has 14 residues. The V and J ends lost 4 bases and 1 base, in that order; junction bases with no gene match: 3. CDR3 region: CASSRRQGNTEAFF. The CDR3 DNA reads as TGCGCCAGCAGCCGTAGACAGGGGAACACTGAAGCTTTCTTT.

This clone came up a few times. The chain is built from TRBV24-1 and TRBJ2-3; 7 bases fit TRBD1. The germline V gene has CDR1 KGHDR and CDR2 SFDVKD. This CDR3 has 15 amino acids. The ends lost 3 bases at V and 2 bases at J; junction bases unmatched: 4. The CDR3 DNA reads TGTGCCACCAGTGATCCGGGACAGAACACAGATACGCAGTATTTT. It encodes CATSDPGQNTDTQYF.

This clone has only one observation. The chain couples TRBV9 to TRBJ2-6, with D hard to call. Trimming stripped 3 bases from V and 9 bases from J, with 7 bases between. CDR1 and CDR2 (germline): SGDLS, YYNGEE. This CDR3 is built from 12 residues. The CDR3 DNA sequence: TGTGCCAGCAGCGATGTAGTCAACGTCCTGACTTTC. Amino acid sequence: CASSDVVNVLTF.

The chain has TRBV20-1 and TRBJ2-7, with 8 bases that match TRBD1. This CDR3 region has 11 residues. Germline trimming cut 6 bases from V and 5 bases from J; bases unmatched to any gene: 3. The germline gives CDR1 DFQATT, CDR2 SNEGSKA (reference sequence). CDR3 sequence reads: CSAGQGNEQYF. The CDR3 DNA reads as TGCAGTGCAGGACAGGGTAACGAGCAGTACTTC.

The V call is TRBV19, the J call TRBJ2-5; D perhaps matches TRBD2 (6 bases). V was clipped by 7 bases and J by 5 bases, with 17 bases between them. Germline-derived CDR1 and CDR2 are LNHDA and SQIVND (reference sequence). CDR3 length: 14 amino acids. CDR3 sequence reads: CASTPLGGMETQYF. The CDR3 bases are TGTGCCAGTACCCCCCTGGGGGGAATGGAGACCCAGTACTTC.

The chain is built from TRBV7-9 and TRBJ1-1; 7 positions match TRBD1. Germline CDR1 is SEHNR and CDR2 is FQNEAQ (reference sequence). The CDR3 has 14 amino acids. V trimming: 5 bases; J trimming: 5 bases; junction bases outside the gene matches: 8. The CDR3 DNA reads as TGTGCCAGCAGCCTAGGGGGCGGGAATACTGAAGCTTTCTTT. Amino acid sequence: CASSLGGGNTEAFF. Drawing the rest from reference TRBV7-9 and TRBJ1-1, the complete variable domain is DTGVSQNPRHKITKRGQNVTFRCDPISEHNRLYWYRQTLGQGPEFLTYFQNEAQLEKSRLLSDRFSAERPKGSFSTLEIQRTEQGDSAMYLCASSLGGGNTEAFFGQGTRLTVV.

This clone occurred a few times. The chain links TRBV4-1 to TRBJ2-3; no firm D call. Trimming shortened V by 0 bases and J by 1 base, and 5 bases separated the two germline ends. CDR1 is MGHRA and CDR2 is YSYEKL in the germline V gene. The CDR3 loop spans 14 amino acids. In DNA, the CDR3 is TGCGCCAGCAGCCAAGAGGCAGGCACAGATACGCAGTATTTT. Translation gives CASSQEAGTDTQYF.